The 32 T cell receptor beta chains in this list originate from one sample, sequenced in a study of T cell responses to AZD1222 COVID-19 vaccine listed by TCRdb under 2021. This specimen's time point label, interpreted: baseline before first vaccination. The method behind the library was the immunoSEQ multiplex PCR assay. TCRdb holds this immuneACCESS table with in-frame rearrangements only. Some clones are missing; in checked studies, unresolved V genes explain under half, and the rest has no known cause. The sample contains 110,000 to 150,000 clones, around 90% of them found a single time. The ten largest clones take up approximately 1.5% of the sample. This specimen consisted of peripheral blood, obtained on day 0 of AZD1222 vaccination. These TCRs come from an adult in good health.

This clone was counted once. V gene TRBV11-2 combines with J gene TRBJ2-3; unclear D gene. Germline CDR1 SGHAT, CDR2 FQNNGV. Between the trimmed V and J ends, which lost 3 bases and 3 bases, there was a span of 1 base. The CDR3 is 11 amino acids. CDR3 nucleotide sequence: TGTGCCAGCAGCTTTACAGATACGCAGTATTTT. Protein product: CASSFTDTQYF.

The chain has TRBV12-1 and TRBJ1-2. TRBV12-1 is a known pseudogene. The CDR3 consists of 13 residues. Here the CDR3 reads CASSFGEGYGYTF. The CDR3, as DNA: TGTGCCAGCAGCTTTGGGGAGGGCTATGGCTACACCTTC.

CDR3 residues: CASSYGAGRTEAFF. CDR3 bases: TGTGCCAGCAGTTACGGGGCAGGGAGGACTGAAGCTTTCTTT. The V gene is TRBV6-6, the J gene TRBJ1-1, with D perhaps TRBD1 (5 bases). Per germline, CDR1 MNHNY and CDR2 SVGAGI (reference sequence). CDR3 length: 14 residues. V gave up 2 bases and J gave up 5 bases, with 12 bases separating them.

This chain joins TRBV19 and TRBJ1-3; the D is unclear. V gave up 3 bases and J gave up 4 bases, with 7 bases separating them. The CDR3 consists of 13 residues. Germline CDR1 reads LNHDA; CDR2 reads SQIVND (reference sequence). The CDR3, as DNA: TGTGCCAGTAGTATGGGGTTCGGAAACACCATATATTTT. Its translation: CASSMGFGNTIYF. Using reference TRBV19 and TRBJ1-3 for the parts outside the CDR3, the full variable domain is DGGITQSPKYLFRKEGQNVTLSCEQNLNHDAMYWYRQDPGQGLRLIYYSQIVNDFQKGDIAEGYSVSREKKESFPLTVTSAQKNPTAFYLCASSMGFGNTIYFGEGSWLTVV.

This chain joins TRBV6-5 and TRBJ2-7, with no clear D. V gave up 6 bases and J gave up 3 bases, with 18 bases separating them. The CDR3 sequence is 15 residues long. Looked up from germline, CDR1 is MNHEY and CDR2 is SVGAGI. CDR3 coding DNA: TGTGCCAGCAGCCGAGTAGAAACCAACAACTACGAGCAGTACTTC. It encodes CASSRVETNNYEQYF.

The CDR3 loop reads CASYKQRGTAQYF. The DNA for the CDR3 is TGTGCCAGCTACAAGCAACGGGGTACAGCGCAGTATTTT. The gene calls are TRBV28 and TRBJ2-3; maybe TRBD2 (5 bases). This CDR3 spans 13 amino acids. Germline-derived CDR1 and CDR2 are MDHEN and SYDVKM. Trimming shortened V by 8 bases and J by 10 bases, and 19 bases separated the two germline ends.

CDR3 sequence (DNA): TGCGCCAGCAGCTCGGACAGGGGAGGGACTGAAGCTTTCTTT. Protein sequence: CASSSDRGGTEAFF. V is TRBV5-1 and J is TRBJ1-1; 9 bases fit TRBD1. This CDR3 contains 14 residues. The germline V gene encodes CDR1 SGHRS and CDR2 YFSETQ. J was trimmed by 5 bases and V by 3 bases; bases with no gene match: 5.

The J gene is TRBJ1-2, the V gene TRBV6-7; TRBD1 matches at 8 bases. TRBV6-7 is an ORF for which the function is uncertain. With V trimmed by 6 bases and J by 9 bases, 6 bases remained unmatched. The CDR3 runs to 12 residues. CDR3 in amino acids: CASSETGDRYTF. DNA for the CDR3: TGTGCCAGCAGCGAGACAGGGGACCGCTACACCTTC.

The genes are TRBV18 and TRBJ1-1, with D unclear. The CDR3 contains 11 residues. V was pared by 5 bases and J by 8 bases, with 9 bases between. Germline loops: CDR1 KGHSH, CDR2 LQKENI. This chain's CDR3 is CASSSDKEAFF. The CDR3 DNA reads as TGTGCCAGCTCAAGTGACAAGGAAGCTTTCTTT.

The V and J genes are TRBV5-1 and TRBJ2-2; possible D gene TRBD2, 5 bases. The CDR3 has 12 amino acids. The V and J ends lost 4 bases and 6 bases respectively, with 7 bases between them. The germline CDR1 and CDR2 sequences are SGHRS and YFSETQ. The CDR3 protein is CASSPGAGELFF. The CDR3 nucleotides are TGCGCCAGCAGCCCCGGGGCCGGGGAGCTGTTTTTT. Complete variable domain (other parts from reference TRBV5-1 and TRBJ2-2): KAGVTQTPRYLIKTRGQQVTLSCSPISGHRSVSWYQQTPGQGLQFLFEYFSETQRNKGNFPGRFSGRQFSNSRSEMNVSTLELGDSALYLCASSPGAGELFFGEGSRLTVL.

The chain has TRBV29-1 and TRBJ2-6; D is uncertain. The V end was cut by 4 bases, the J end by 0 bases, with 10 bases between. CDR3 length: 15 amino acids. Germline CDR1 is SQVTM and CDR2 is ANQGSEA. CDR3 sequence reads: CSVVVRVSGANVLTF. CDR3 coding DNA: TGCAGCGTTGTGGTAAGGGTCTCTGGGGCCAACGTCCTGACTTTC.

A word on this clone: Other DNA sequences in the sample encode the same CDR3. The CDR3 DNA follows: TGTGCCAGCAGCTCTGGGACTAGCGGCACAGATACGCAGTATTTT. Encoded protein: CASSSGTSGTDTQYF. V and J are TRBV5-6 and TRBJ2-3, with TRBD2 matching 10 bases. Germline V gene lookup returns CDR1 SGHDT and CDR2 YYEEEE. There are 15 residues in the CDR3. V lost 3 bases to trimming and J lost 1 base; unmatched junction nucleotides: 2.

The rearrangement uses TRBV6-5 and TRBJ2-7; 8 nucleotides line up with TRBD2. CDR1 and CDR2 from the germline V gene are MNHEY and SVGAGI. CDR3 length: 14 residues. The trim removed 10 bases at V and 1 base at J, leaving 9 bases unmatched. The DNA of the CDR3 is TGTGCCACGACTCCCGGGACTAGTTCCTACGAGCAGTACTTC. Translating it yields CATTPGTSSYEQYF.

This chain joins TRBV28 and TRBJ2-7; D is uncertain. The CDR3 totals 11 residues. Germline assignment: CDR1 MDHEN and CDR2 SYDVKM. Trimming left V 3 bases short and J 4 bases short, with 4 bases between. The CDR3 DNA reads as TGTGCCAGCAGTTTGGGGTACGAGCAGTACTTC. This codes for CASSLGYEQYF.

This chain joins TRBV7-2 and TRBJ1-5; D uncertain. V was trimmed by 2 bases and J by 6 bases, leaving 8 bases between them. The length of the CDR3 is 13 residues. Germline CDR1 SGHTA, CDR2 FQGNSA. This CDR3 is CASSLFTGQPQHF. In DNA, the CDR3 is TGTGCCAGCAGCTTATTCACTGGTCAGCCCCAGCATTTT.

This clone occurred once. The V call is TRBV20-1, the J call TRBJ1-1; 9 bases are shared with TRBD1. The V and J ends lost 3 bases and 7 bases, in that order; junction bases with no gene match: 15. Germline CDR1 reads DFQATT; CDR2 reads SNEGSKA (reference sequence). This CDR3 is built from 16 residues. CDR3 DNA: TGCAGTGCTAGTCAGCCCAAATTTACAGGGGGCCGTGAAGCTTTCTTT. This codes for CSASQPKFTGGREAFF.

This sequence joins TRBV3-1 (or the pseudogene TRBV3-2) and TRBJ1-3; D gene uncertain. V was pared by 8 bases and J by 0 bases, with 5 bases between. Germline assignment: CDR1 LGHDT and CDR2 YNNKEL (reference sequence). This CDR3 is 12 amino acids long. The CDR3 DNA reads TGTGCCAGCCTATCCTCTGGAAACACCATATATTTT. The encoded protein is CASLSSGNTIYF.

J is TRBJ1-5 and V is TRBV19, with D possibly being TRBD1 (5 bases). This CDR3 is 15 amino acids long. Germline V gene data show CDR1 as LNHDA and CDR2 as SQIVND (reference sequence). Trimming stripped 1 base from V and 2 bases from J, with 9 bases between. The CDR3 bases are TGTGCCAGTAGTATAGCAGGGTTAGGCAATCAGCCCCAGCATTTT. Its protein product is CASSIAGLGNQPQHF.

This chain uses TRBV7-2 with TRBJ2-7; no reliable D call. The CDR3 extends over 15 amino acids. V shed 1 base and J shed 1 base, with 11 bases lying between them. CDR1 is SGHTA and CDR2 is FQGNSA in the germline V gene. In DNA, the CDR3 is TGTGCCAGCAGCTTAGGAGTGGACGGTTCCTACGAGCAGTACTTC. The encoded protein is CASSLGVDGSYEQYF.

The count of this clone is one. The V gene is TRBV6-1, the J gene TRBJ1-2; D is undetermined. The V end was cut by 0 bases, the J end by 5 bases, with 10 bases between. The CDR3 length is 14 residues. Germline-derived CDR1 and CDR2 are MNHNS and SASEGT. The CDR3 DNA is TGTGCCAGCAGTGAAGCCGTACTTGGATATGGCTACACCTTC. Its protein product is CASSEAVLGYGYTF.

This chain joins TRBV27 and TRBJ1-2; a weak D match, TRBD1 (6 bases). The CDR3 totals 12 residues. CDR1 and CDR2 (germline): MNHEY, SMNVEV (reference sequence). V lost 8 bases and J lost 6, with 13 bases in between. The CDR3 loop reads CASFTYRDGYTF. The CDR3 DNA is TGTGCCAGCTTTACCTACAGGGATGGCTACACCTTC.

The rearrangement links TRBV5-4 to TRBJ1-3; tentative D call: TRBD1 (5 bases). CDR3 size: 14 residues. Germline V CDR1 and CDR2: SGHNT, YYREEE (reference sequence). The germline V and J ends were trimmed by 5 bases and 3 bases, with 12 bases remaining between them. The CDR3 DNA follows: TGTGCCAGCAGTTCCTTCGGGGGTGGAAACACCATATATTTT. This sequence encodes CASSSFGGGNTIYF.

The V call is TRBV19, the J call TRBJ2-1; 7 positions match TRBD2. The CDR3 contains 14 residues. The J segment lost 3 bases and the V segment lost 5 bases, leaving 4 bases of the junction unmatched. Per the germline V gene, CDR1 is LNHDA and CDR2 is SQIVND (reference sequence). The CDR3 bases are TGTGCCAGTAGTTACGGGAGGATCTACAATGAGCAGTTCTTC. Protein: CASSYGRIYNEQFF. Supplemented by reference TRBV19 and TRBJ2-1, the full variable domain reads DGGITQSPKYLFRKEGQNVTLSCEQNLNHDAMYWYRQDPGQGLRLIYYSQIVNDFQKGDIAEGYSVSREKKESFPLTVTSAQKNPTAFYLCASSYGRIYNEQFFGPGTRLTVL.

V usage is TRBV11-2 and J usage is TRBJ1-2; 7 bases line up with TRBD1. The CDR3 consists of 13 residues. Trimming removed 5 bases from V and 4 bases from J; junction bases left unmatched: 4. The germline V gene has CDR1 SGHAT and CDR2 FQNNGV. CDR3 sequence (DNA): TGTGCCAGCAGCCGGACAGGATTCTATGGCTACACCTTC. Translated: CASSRTGFYGYTF. Variable domain in full (rest from reference TRBV11-2 and TRBJ1-2): EAGVAQSPRYKIIEKRQSVAFWCNPISGHATLYWYQQILGQGPKLLIQFQNNGVVDDSQLPKDRFSAERLKGVDSTLKIQPAKLEDSAVYLCASSRTGFYGYTFGSGTRLTVV.

The chain joins TRBV7-2 to TRBJ1-1; D uncertain. V lost 2 bases to trimming and J lost 0 bases, with 7 bases between them. CDR3 length: 14 residues. Germline V gene sequence: CDR1 SGHTA, CDR2 FQGNSA. CDR3 nucleotide sequence: TGTGCCAGCAGCTTACACAGATTGAACACTGAAGCTTTCTTT. It codes for CASSLHRLNTEAFF.

The chain employs TRBV27 and TRBJ1-3, with 7 bases fitting TRBD1. Looked up from germline, CDR1 is MNHEY and CDR2 is SMNVEV (reference sequence). The CDR3 is 14 amino acids. V shed 2 bases, J shed 4 bases, and the junction held 2 bases outside the gene matches. The CDR3 region has the DNA TGTGCCAGCAGTTTAACAGGGGTCGGAAACACCATATATTTT. Its translation is CASSLTGVGNTIYF.

V and J are TRBV5-4 and TRBJ1-6; a possible D gene is TRBD1 (6 bases). Trimming cost V 0 bases and J 8 bases, with 12 bases left between them. This CDR3 region has 15 residues. The germline gives CDR1 SGHNT, CDR2 YYREEE (reference sequence). The CDR3 region has the DNA TGTGCCAGCAGCTTGGACGGGGGCTCGGATTCACCCCTCCACTTT. This sequence encodes CASSLDGGSDSPLHF.

V is TRBV7-3 and J is TRBJ2-3, with 9 bases fitting TRBD2. V lost 1 base, J lost 4 bases, and 9 bases stayed unmatched. Germline loops: CDR1 SGHTA, CDR2 FQGTGA. The CDR3 is 17 residues long. In nucleotides, the CDR3 is TGTGCCAGCAGCTTAATGATTAGCGGGAGTTGGGCAGATACGCAGTATTTT. This translates into CASSLMISGSWADTQYF.

V is TRBV19 and J is TRBJ1-1; no definite D call. This CDR3 is 13 amino acids long. Trimming shortened V by 10 bases and J by 5 bases, and 17 bases separated the two germline ends. Germline-derived CDR1 and CDR2 are LNHDA and SQIVND (reference sequence). Here the CDR3 reads CATADGLRTEAFF. The DNA for the CDR3 is TGTGCCACCGCGGACGGTCTTCGAACTGAAGCTTTCTTT.

The chain has TRBV9 and TRBJ2-1, with D possibly matching TRBD2 (5 bases). The V end was cut by 4 bases, the J end by 3 bases, with 11 bases between. CDR1 is SGDLS and CDR2 is YYNGEE in the germline V gene. The CDR3 consists of 14 residues. The CDR3 DNA reads as TGTGCCAGCAGCTCCCAAACTAGCTACAATGAGCAGTTCTTC. This sequence encodes CASSSQTSYNEQFF.

The J gene is TRBJ1-5, the V gene TRBV11-2; D is uncertain. The V gene lost 0 bases and the J gene lost 5 bases, with 5 bases spanning the gap. The CDR3 runs 13 residues. Per germline, CDR1 SGHAT and CDR2 FQNNGV. In DNA form, the CDR3 reads TGTGCCAGCAGCTTAGATCCATATCAGCCCCAGCATTTT. It translates to CASSLDPYQPQHF.

V usage is TRBV3-1 (or the pseudogene TRBV3-2) and J usage is TRBJ1-6; D unclear. Germline-derived CDR1 and CDR2 are LGHDT and YNNKEL (reference sequence). This CDR3 has 17 amino acids. Trimming took 1 base from V and 0 from J, leaving 10 bases between them. CDR3 coding DNA: TGTGCCAGCAGCCAAGGGGGAGAGAGCTCCTATAATTCACCCCTCCACTTT. Protein: CASSQGGESSYNSPLHF.